The following is a TCR beta chain sequence with its context. Its antigen is undetermined. The PCR was carried out with 60 Vbeta primers and 13 Jbeta primers. Sequencing used immunoSEQ multiplex PCR; TCRdb keeps in-frame clones, though not all of them. The sample carries about 62,000 clones, around 87% recorded once. CDR1 is MGHRA, CDR2 YSYEKL, per germline. The trim removed 6 bases at V and 1 base at J, leaving 5 bases unmatched. This CDR3 spans 14 amino acids. This specimen comes from a study of cytomegalovirus exposure and HLA in healthy donors. Study outcomes and limitations: Most TCR sequences were uncommon, yet certain public TCRs appeared in many donors. Cytomegalovirus status, reportedly, was diagnosed with high specificity and sensitivity by the classifier.

Sample: PBMCs. The V gene is TRBV4-1, the J gene TRBJ1-2; 7 nucleotides agree with TRBD1. This TCR was sampled from a man aged 18 to 30 in good health and CMV-seronegative. The CDR3 loop reads CASRAAGGNYGYTF. As DNA, the CDR3 is TGCGCCAGCAGGGCGGCAGGGGGTAACTATGGCTACACCTTC.